Listed below are T cell receptor beta chains from one sample, sequenced in a study of OX40 agonist ivuxolimab in advanced cancers. This table comes from immunoSEQ multiplex PCR, and its TCRdb copy is limited to in-frame clones, with some not included. The table lists about 21,000 clones, 65% to 90% of them singletons. The specimen was CD4+ or CD8+ T cells sorted from blood, collected in a trial of the OX40 agonist ivuxolimab. Every receptor here comes from an adult with an advanced solid tumor such as melanoma, head and neck, liver or kidney cancer. The CDR3 runs from the conserved cysteine through the conserved F or W. D genes are given only for firm matches. Clone sizes are given selectively: once, few, many, or a class where the clone is expanded.

few	-	TRBJ1-6	TRBV6-5	TGTGCCAGCACCGGTGGGGGTGGCAATTCACCCCTCCACTTT	CASTGGGGNSPLHF
-	TRBD1	TRBJ2-5	TRBV19	TGTGCCAGTAGTGCCCGGACAGGGGATGAGACCCAGTACTTC	CASSARTGDETQYF
-	-	TRBJ2-2	TRBV11-2	TGTGCCAGCAAGGATAATAGCCCCGGGGAGCTGTTTTTT	CASKDNSPGELFF
-	TRBD1	TRBJ2-3	TRBV9	TGTGCCAGCAGCGTAGGCCTAGGGACAGGGGGAGATACGCAGTATTTT	CASSVGLGTGGDTQYF
-	TRBD2	TRBJ2-2	TRBV4-3	TGCGCCAGCAGCCAGACCGGGACTAGCGGGGGGGCTGGAGGGGAGCTGTTTTTT	CASSQTGTSGGAGGELFF
-	TRBD2	TRBJ2-3	TRBV10-3	TGTGCCACCGGAGGTGGGAGCGGGAGCCGCACAGATACGCAGTATTTT	CATGGGSGSRTDTQYF
-	-	TRBJ2-7	TRBV6-5	TGTGCCAGCAGCTTACAACAGGGAGTGTTGTACTTC	CASSLQQGVLYF
-	-	TRBJ2-5	TRBV6-1	TGTGCCAGCAGTGCGAAAACAGGGTTCCAAGAGACCCAGTACTTC	CASSAKTGFQETQYF
-	TRBD1	TRBJ1-1	TRBV11-2	TGTGCCAGCAGCTCAGCGAGGACAGGGAGGAGCACTGAAGCTTTCTTT	CASSSARTGRSTEAFF
few	-	TRBJ2-3	TRBV4-2	TGTGCCAGCAGCCAAGATCAGGCCCTTACAGATACGCAGTATTTT	CASSQDQALTDTQYF
-	TRBD1	TRBJ1-2	TRBV19	TGTGCCAGTAGTCCGATGACAGGGCATGGCTACACCTTC	CASSPMTGHGYTF
-	-	TRBJ1-6	TRBV5-1	TGCGCCAGCAGCTTGTATCTCGGACAGTCGAATTCACCCCTCCACTTT	CASSLYLGQSNSPLHF
once	-	TRBJ2-7	TRBV7-2	TGTGCCAGCAGCTTAGCGGGAGCCCACGAGCAGTACTTC	CASSLAGAHEQYF
-	TRBD2	TRBJ2-2	TRBV18	TGTGCCAGCTCACGGACTAGCGGGAACACCGGGGAGCTGTTTTTT	CASSRTSGNTGELFF
-	TRBD2	TRBJ2-3	TRBV11-2	TGTGCCAGCAGCCTAACTAGCGGGAGGGTGGGAGATACGCAGTATTTT	CASSLTSGRVGDTQYF
-	-	TRBJ2-7	TRBV15	TGTGCCACCAGCAGAGATCCTCGGGGACCCTACGAGCAGTACTTC	CATSRDPRGPYEQYF
-	-	TRBJ2-1	TRBV27	TGTGCCAGCACCCGGGTTCGGCGGCAGGGGGGCAATGAGCAGTTCTTC	CASTRVRRQGGNEQFF
-	-	TRBJ2-1	TRBV6-6	TGTGCCAGCAGTTACTCGTTTATAGGGAGTGGCAATGAGCAGTTCTTC	CASSYSFIGSGNEQFF
-	TRBD1	TRBJ1-2	TRBV12-5	TGTGCTAGCGCGACGGAGGGGGCGGGGGGCTACACCTTC	CASATEGAGGYTF
-	-	TRBJ2-2	TRBV7-7	TGTGCTAGCAGCTTAAGACCCACCGGGGAGCTGTTTTTT	CASSLRPTGELFF
-	-	TRBJ1-1	TRBV6-6	TGTGCCAGCAGTTCCCGCTGGGCCGGGAGCGGGGCTGAAGCTTTCTTT	CASSSRWAGSGAEAFF
-	-	TRBJ2-7	TRBV18	TGTGCCAGCTCCTACGGGGCGGTTTCCTACGAGCAGTACTTC	CASSYGAVSYEQYF